These T cell receptor beta chains were read from a single sample in a study of naive and memory T cell subsets. Each CDR3 protein is one row after TCRdb ran MiXCR on the UMI-ligation and nested PCR reads. The table records around 140,000 distinct CDR3 sequences, 20% to 25% of them present only once. The specimen sequenced was naive CD4+ T cells from blood. The receptors were sampled from a human donor in good health. CDR3s include the opening cysteine and the closing phenylalanine or tryptophan. A D gene is named only where the DNA matches it firmly. Some rows mark clone size as missing; the rest say once, few, many or name a class of expanded clone.

abundance: .
v_gene: TRBV12-3/TRBV12-4
j_gene: TRBJ2-7
len: 12
d_gene: .
CDR3nt: TGTGCCAGCAGTCCAGATTACTACGAGCAGTACTTC
CDR3aa: CASSPDYYEQYF

abundance: .
v_gene: TRBV7-6
j_gene: TRBJ2-2
len: 13
d_gene: .
CDR3nt: TGTGCCAGCAGCGCCGTGGGCACCGGGGAGCTGTTTTTT
CDR3aa: CASSAVGTGELFF

abundance: many
v_gene: TRBV20-1
j_gene: TRBJ2-1
len: 15
d_gene: TRBD2
CDR3nt: TGCAGTGCTAGAGGACCGGGACTAGTTATGCATGAGCAGTTCTTC
CDR3aa: CSARGPGLVMHEQFF

abundance: .
v_gene: TRBV5-1
j_gene: TRBJ2-1
len: 17
d_gene: .
CDR3nt: TGCGCCAGCAGCTTGTGGGGAGCTACAGTAGGTTTGGATGAGCAGTTCTTC
CDR3aa: CASSLWGATVGLDEQFF

abundance: few
v_gene: TRBV20-1
j_gene: TRBJ2-1
len: 16
d_gene: .
CDR3nt: TGCAGTGCTAGACCTTCCTTCGCCCCGGGTTTGAATGAGCAGTTCTTC
CDR3aa: CSARPSFAPGLNEQFF

abundance: .
v_gene: TRBV20-1
j_gene: TRBJ1-2
len: 12
d_gene: TRBD1
CDR3nt: TGCAGTGCTAAAGGACAGGTCTTAGGCTACACCTTC
CDR3aa: CSAKGQVLGYTF

abundance: .
v_gene: TRBV12-3/TRBV12-4
j_gene: TRBJ2-3
len: 13
d_gene: .
CDR3nt: TGTGCCAGCAGGGTTTCCCCCGGGAATACGCAGTATTTT
CDR3aa: CASRVSPGNTQYF

abundance: few
v_gene: TRBV7-2
j_gene: TRBJ2-5
len: 16
d_gene: TRBD1
CDR3nt: TGTGCCAGCAGCCCTAGACAGGGTGGGTACCAAGAGACCCAGTACTTC
CDR3aa: CASSPRQGGYQETQYF

abundance: .
v_gene: TRBV2
j_gene: TRBJ1-1
len: 13
d_gene: TRBD1
CDR3nt: TGTGCCAGCAGGACAGGGTCGAGTACTGAAGCTTTCTTT
CDR3aa: CASRTGSSTEAFF

abundance: .
v_gene: TRBV7-2
j_gene: TRBJ2-2
len: 16
d_gene: TRBD2
CDR3nt: TGTGCCAGCCTCGAGGCTAGCGGGAGACTCACCGGGGAGCTGTTTTTT
CDR3aa: CASLEASGRLTGELFF

abundance: few
v_gene: TRBV20-1
j_gene: TRBJ1-3
len: 14
d_gene: TRBD1
CDR3nt: TGCAGTGCTAGAGATATATCCAGGGGGAACACCATATATTTT
CDR3aa: CSARDISRGNTIYF

abundance: few
v_gene: TRBV5-1
j_gene: TRBJ1-6
len: 15
d_gene: .
CDR3nt: TGCGCCAGCAGCTTTGCCCGAACAGGAAATTCACCCCTCCACTTT
CDR3aa: CASSFARTGNSPLHF

abundance: many
v_gene: TRBV20-1
j_gene: TRBJ2-7
len: 14
d_gene: .
CDR3nt: TGCAGTGCTAGAGATTACGGGACTGACTACGAGCAGTACTTC
CDR3aa: CSARDYGTDYEQYF

abundance: .
v_gene: TRBV9
j_gene: TRBJ2-7
len: 15
d_gene: TRBD1
CDR3nt: TGTGCCAGCAGCACCGGGACAGGGAATTCCTACGAGCAGTACTTC
CDR3aa: CASSTGTGNSYEQYF

abundance: few
v_gene: TRBV20-1
j_gene: TRBJ2-5
len: 17
d_gene: TRBD1
CDR3nt: TGCAGTGCTAGAGACTCCAACTCGGGACAGGGTGCAGGGACCCAGTACTTC
CDR3aa: CSARDSNSGQGAGTQYF

abundance: few
v_gene: TRBV7-7
j_gene: TRBJ2-5
len: 16
d_gene: TRBD1
CDR3nt: TGTGCTAGCAGCCCCTCAGGGGGCGGGCTCGGTGAGACCCAGTACTTC
CDR3aa: CASSPSGGGLGETQYF

abundance: many
v_gene: TRBV11-2
j_gene: TRBJ2-7
len: 19
d_gene: TRBD2
CDR3nt: TGTGCCAGCAGCTTAGTGTCGTCTGGTGGCGGGAGGCCCCCCTACGAGCAGTACTTC
CDR3aa: CASSLVSSGGGRPPYEQYF

abundance: few
v_gene: TRBV18
j_gene: TRBJ2-5
len: 12
d_gene: .
CDR3nt: TGTGCCAGCTCACCCGCCAGGGAGACCCAGTACTTC
CDR3aa: CASSPARETQYF

abundance: .
v_gene: TRBV30
j_gene: TRBJ2-4
len: 11
d_gene: .
CDR3nt: TGTGCCTGGAGTGTAAAAAACATTCAGTACTTC
CDR3aa: CAWSVKNIQYF

abundance: .
v_gene: TRBV6-5
j_gene: TRBJ1-4
len: 14
d_gene: .
CDR3nt: TGTGCCAGCAGTTTCCGGGACACCAATGAAAAACTGTTTTTT
CDR3aa: CASSFRDTNEKLFF

abundance: many
v_gene: TRBV11-2
j_gene: TRBJ2-7
len: 13
d_gene: .
CDR3nt: TGTGCCAGCAGCGATAGACTCACCTACGAGCAGTACTTC
CDR3aa: CASSDRLTYEQYF

abundance: few
v_gene: TRBV6-4
j_gene: TRBJ2-3
len: 16
d_gene: .
CDR3nt: TGTGCCAGCAGTGACCAGGGGAGAGGAGGCACAGATACGCAGTATTTT
CDR3aa: CASSDQGRGGTDTQYF

abundance: few
v_gene: TRBV19
j_gene: TRBJ2-2
len: 19
d_gene: .
CDR3nt: TGTGCCAGTAGTATCCAGGGCACACTCAGCAGACCGAACACCGGGGAGCTGTTTTTT
CDR3aa: CASSIQGTLSRPNTGELFF

abundance: .
v_gene: TRBV7-2
j_gene: TRBJ2-5
len: 13
d_gene: .
CDR3nt: TGTGCCAGCACCCACCAGCTCGGGGAGACCCAGTACTTC
CDR3aa: CASTHQLGETQYF

abundance: many
v_gene: TRBV9
j_gene: TRBJ2-1
len: 15
d_gene: TRBD2
CDR3nt: TGTGCCAGCAGCGTAGAACTAGCGGGTGACAATGAGCAGTTCTTC
CDR3aa: CASSVELAGDNEQFF

abundance: .
v_gene: TRBV7-2
j_gene: TRBJ2-5
len: 15
d_gene: .
CDR3nt: TGTGCCAGCAGCGCTCAAAAGGGTTCCCAAGAGACCCAGTACTTC
CDR3aa: CASSAQKGSQETQYF

abundance: few
v_gene: TRBV6-1
j_gene: TRBJ1-5
len: 15
d_gene: TRBD1
CDR3nt: TGTGCCAGCAGTGCGGACAGGGGAGGCCATCAGCCCCAGCATTTT
CDR3aa: CASSADRGGHQPQHF

abundance: .
v_gene: TRBV20-1
j_gene: TRBJ1-1
len: 12
d_gene: .
CDR3nt: TGCAGTGCTAGACATCCGAGTTTCGAAGCTTTCTTT
CDR3aa: CSARHPSFEAFF

abundance: few
v_gene: TRBV27
j_gene: TRBJ1-4
len: 13
d_gene: .
CDR3nt: TGTGCCAGCAGTAGGGTGGGTAACGAAAAACTGTTTTTT
CDR3aa: CASSRVGNEKLFF

abundance: few
v_gene: TRBV20-1
j_gene: TRBJ2-7
len: 19
d_gene: TRBD1
CDR3nt: TGCAGTGCTAGAGTGGACAGGGGCGGCTTTGCTAACCCCTCCTACGAGCAGTACTTC
CDR3aa: CSARVDRGGFANPSYEQYF

abundance: few
v_gene: TRBV6-1
j_gene: TRBJ1-1
len: 17
d_gene: .
CDR3nt: TGTGCCAGCAACCGTAAACGGGTAGATACGATGAACACTGAAGCTTTCTTT
CDR3aa: CASNRKRVDTMNTEAFF

abundance: few
v_gene: TRBV29-1
j_gene: TRBJ2-2
len: 16
d_gene: TRBD1
CDR3nt: TGCAGCGCCAAGAAAGGGACAGCCGCGAACACCGGGGAGCTGTTTTTT
CDR3aa: CSAKKGTAANTGELFF

abundance: .
v_gene: TRBV2
j_gene: TRBJ2-3
len: 13
d_gene: .
CDR3nt: TGTGCCAGTAAACAGCGTAGCACAGATACGCAGTATTTT
CDR3aa: CASKQRSTDTQYF

abundance: .
v_gene: TRBV29-1
j_gene: TRBJ2-5
len: 14
d_gene: .
CDR3nt: TGCAGCGTTGAAAGGGGGAGACTGCAAGAGACCCAGTACTTC
CDR3aa: CSVERGRLQETQYF

abundance: many
v_gene: TRBV6-2/TRBV6-3
j_gene: TRBJ1-5
len: 15
d_gene: TRBD1
CDR3nt: TGTGCCAGCAGTAGGGACAGGGGATATGGACAGCCCCAGCATTTT
CDR3aa: CASSRDRGYGQPQHF

abundance: .
v_gene: TRBV11-2
j_gene: TRBJ1-1
len: 16
d_gene: .
CDR3nt: TGTGCCAGTGGGGATCAAGCAGGGAATATGAACACTGAAGCTTTCTTT
CDR3aa: CASGDQAGNMNTEAFF

abundance: .
v_gene: TRBV20-1
j_gene: TRBJ1-6
len: 13
d_gene: .
CDR3nt: TGCAGTGCTTCTCCAGGGGCGTTGGCACCCCTCCACTTT
CDR3aa: CSASPGALAPLHF